This section outlines one TCR beta chain sequence together with its context. Its specificity is not known. The data are from a study of shared clonotypes between healthy human individuals. The study, taken as a whole, reports: Across a few donors, naive CD4 shared around 5%, naive CD8 more than 3%, memory CD4 over 2%, memory CD8 roughly 0.37%.

As originally analysed: Filtering was not the same, since immunoSEQ gave junction-only sequences without quality scores. Some clones are missing from TCRdb's copy, which holds only in-frame ones; the method was immunoSEQ multiplex PCR. V and J calls and clone size are as listed in that table; D and trimming were resolved from the DNA. The sample contains about 2.2 million clones, 93% of which appear only once. Naive CD8 cells lacked CD45RO, underwent positive selection for CCR7 and left out terminally differentiated effector memory CD45RA+ cells. The V gene's germline CDR1 is MNHEY and CDR2 SVGAGI. The CDR3 sequence is 15 residues long. With 6 bases removed from V and 5 bases from J, the gap between germline ends came to 19 bases.

The sequenced material came from naive CD8+ T cells from PBMCs. The clonotype was recovered from a man aged 18-30 years in good health. Some clones in this sample may be carry-over from other donors' samples. The chain is built from TRBV6-5 and TRBJ1-2; no firm D call. CDR3 sequence (DNA): TGTGCCAGCAGCCCCGGTGTAGGGCCTCCTTATGGCTACACCTTC. Its protein is CASSPGVGPPYGYTF.